Included here is one TCR beta chain sequence, with context. TCRbeta library construction was performed incorporating unique molecular identifiers. TCRdb re-called the PCR reads through MiXCR, storing one row per CDR3 protein. The sample contains about 540,000 distinct CDR3 sequences, around 19% of which appear only once. This entry comes from a study of T-cell reconstitution after alpha-beta-depleted transplantation in children. In germline, CDR1 is ENHRY, CDR2 SYGVKD. CDR3 size: 13 residues. V was shortened by 0 bases and J by 11 bases, with 14 bases between the two germline ends. The sample consisted of PBMCs from the stem cell graft donor, taken from the stem cell graft. The chain recombines TRBV10-3 with TRBJ2-7, with a tentative D call TRBD2 (5 bases). This clonotype was obtained from a human donor who donated a stem cell graft to a child with acute lymphoblastic leukemia. CDR3 loop: CAISESTPGREYF. CDR3 DNA: TGTGCCATCAGTGAGTCGACTCCGGGAAGGGAGTACTTC.